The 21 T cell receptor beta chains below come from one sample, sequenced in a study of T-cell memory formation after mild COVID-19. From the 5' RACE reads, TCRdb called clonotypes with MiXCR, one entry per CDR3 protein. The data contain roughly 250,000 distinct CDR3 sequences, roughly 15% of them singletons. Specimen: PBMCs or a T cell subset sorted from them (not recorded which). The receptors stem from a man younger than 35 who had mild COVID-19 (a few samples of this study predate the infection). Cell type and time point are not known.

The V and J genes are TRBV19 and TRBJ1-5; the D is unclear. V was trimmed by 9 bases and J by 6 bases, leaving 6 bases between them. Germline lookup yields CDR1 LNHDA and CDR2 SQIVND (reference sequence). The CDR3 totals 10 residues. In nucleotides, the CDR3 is TGTGCCAGCGGGCGTCAGCCCCAGCATTTT. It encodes CASGRQPQHF.

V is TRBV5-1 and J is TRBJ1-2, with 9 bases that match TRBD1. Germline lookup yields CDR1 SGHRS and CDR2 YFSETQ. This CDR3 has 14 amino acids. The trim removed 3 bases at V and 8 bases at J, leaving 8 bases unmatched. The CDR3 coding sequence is TGCGCCAGCAGCTCTAGGACAGGGGAGGAGGGCTACACCTTC. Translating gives CASSSRTGEEGYTF.

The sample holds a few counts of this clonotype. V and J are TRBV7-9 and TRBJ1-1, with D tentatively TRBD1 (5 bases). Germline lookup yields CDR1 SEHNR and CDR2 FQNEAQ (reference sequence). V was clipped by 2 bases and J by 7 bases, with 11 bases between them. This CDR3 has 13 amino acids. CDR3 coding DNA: TGTGCCAGCAGCTTACAGGGAAGCGGTGAAGCTTTCTTT. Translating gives CASSLQGSGEAFF.

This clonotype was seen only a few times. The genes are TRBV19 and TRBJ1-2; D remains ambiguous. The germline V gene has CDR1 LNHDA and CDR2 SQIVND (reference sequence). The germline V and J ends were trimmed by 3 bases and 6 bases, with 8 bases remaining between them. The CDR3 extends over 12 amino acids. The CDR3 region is CASSIERHGYTF. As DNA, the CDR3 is TGTGCCAGTAGTATTGAGAGGCATGGCTACACCTTC.

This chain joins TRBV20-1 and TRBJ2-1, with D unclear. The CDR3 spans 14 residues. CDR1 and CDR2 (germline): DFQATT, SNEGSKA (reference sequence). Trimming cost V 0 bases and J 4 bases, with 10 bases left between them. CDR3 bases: TGCAGTGCTAGAGACCCTATGAGGTACAATGAGCAGTTCTTC. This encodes CSARDPMRYNEQFF.

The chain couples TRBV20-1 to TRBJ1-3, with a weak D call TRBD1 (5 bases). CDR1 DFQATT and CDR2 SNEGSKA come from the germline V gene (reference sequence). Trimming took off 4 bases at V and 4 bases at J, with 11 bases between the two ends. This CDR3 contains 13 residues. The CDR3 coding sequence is TGCAGTGCTAATAGACAGCCCGGAAACACCATATATTTT. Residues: CSANRQPGNTIYF.

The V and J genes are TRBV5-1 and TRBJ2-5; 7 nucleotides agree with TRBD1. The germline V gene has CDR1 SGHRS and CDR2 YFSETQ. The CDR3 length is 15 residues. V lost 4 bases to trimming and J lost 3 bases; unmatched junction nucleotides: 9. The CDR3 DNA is TGCGCCAGCAGCCAGTTCGGGACAGAAAAAGAGACCCAGTACTTC. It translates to CASSQFGTEKETQYF.

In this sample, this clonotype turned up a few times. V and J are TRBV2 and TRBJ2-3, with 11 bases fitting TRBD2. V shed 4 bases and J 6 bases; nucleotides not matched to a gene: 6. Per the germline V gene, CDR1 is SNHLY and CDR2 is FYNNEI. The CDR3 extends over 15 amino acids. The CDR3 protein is CASSGLAGPYDTQYF. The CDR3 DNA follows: TGTGCCAGCAGTGGACTAGCGGGGCCATACGATACGCAGTATTTT.

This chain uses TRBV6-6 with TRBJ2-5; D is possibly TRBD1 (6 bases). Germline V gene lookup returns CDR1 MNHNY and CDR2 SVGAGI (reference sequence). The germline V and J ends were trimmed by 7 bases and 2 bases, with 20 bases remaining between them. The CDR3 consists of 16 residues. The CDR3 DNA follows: TGTGCCAGCAAGGTCCAACAGGGCAGGGGTCAAGAGACCCAGTACTTC. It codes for CASKVQQGRGQETQYF.

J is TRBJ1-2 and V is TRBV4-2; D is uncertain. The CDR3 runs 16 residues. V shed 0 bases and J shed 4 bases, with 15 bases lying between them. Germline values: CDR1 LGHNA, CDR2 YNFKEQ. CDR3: CASSQDDRDPGYGYTF. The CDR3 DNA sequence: TGTGCCAGCAGCCAAGATGATAGAGATCCTGGCTATGGCTACACCTTC.

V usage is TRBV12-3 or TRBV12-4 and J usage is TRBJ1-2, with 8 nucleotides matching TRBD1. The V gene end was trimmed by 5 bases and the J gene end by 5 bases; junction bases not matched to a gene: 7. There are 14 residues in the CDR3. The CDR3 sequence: CASSPRTGQYGYTF. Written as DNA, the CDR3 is TGTGCCAGCAGTCCCAGGACAGGGCAATATGGCTACACCTTC.

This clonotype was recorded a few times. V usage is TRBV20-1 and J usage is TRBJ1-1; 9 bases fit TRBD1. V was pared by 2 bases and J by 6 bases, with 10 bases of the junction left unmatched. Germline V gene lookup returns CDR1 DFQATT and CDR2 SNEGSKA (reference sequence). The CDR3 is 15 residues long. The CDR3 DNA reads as TGCAGTGCTAGATGGGAGACAGGGGGAAGGGCTGAAGCTTTCTTT. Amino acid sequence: CSARWETGGRAEAFF.

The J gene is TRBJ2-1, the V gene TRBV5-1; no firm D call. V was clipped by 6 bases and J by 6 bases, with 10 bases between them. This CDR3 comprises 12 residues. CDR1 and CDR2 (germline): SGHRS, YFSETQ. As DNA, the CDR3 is TGCGCCAGCACTTGGCCGTCCAATGAGCAGTTCTTC. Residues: CASTWPSNEQFF.

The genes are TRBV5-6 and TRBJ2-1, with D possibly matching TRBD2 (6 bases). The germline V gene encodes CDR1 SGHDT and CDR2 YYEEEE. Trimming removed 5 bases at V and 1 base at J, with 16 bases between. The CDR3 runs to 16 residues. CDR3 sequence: CASRVWAGSSYNEQFF. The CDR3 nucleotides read TGTGCCAGCAGGGTCTGGGCGGGGAGTTCCTACAATGAGCAGTTCTTC.

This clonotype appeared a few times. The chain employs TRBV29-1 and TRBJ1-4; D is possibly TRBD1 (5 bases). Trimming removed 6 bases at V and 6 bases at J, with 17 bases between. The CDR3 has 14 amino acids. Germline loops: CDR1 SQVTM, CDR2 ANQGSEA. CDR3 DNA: TGCAGCGTAACTTCGGGACGGGGGGATGAAAAACTGTTTTTT. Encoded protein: CSVTSGRGDEKLFF.

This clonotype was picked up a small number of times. CDR3 bases: TGCAGTGCTAGAGATCGGGGGACTAGGCGTTACAATGAGCAGTTCTTC. It codes for CSARDRGTRRYNEQFF. The J gene is TRBJ2-1, the V gene TRBV20-1, with 8 bases identical to TRBD2. Per germline, CDR1 DFQATT and CDR2 SNEGSKA (reference sequence). CDR3 length: 16 amino acids. V lost 0 bases to trimming and J lost 4 bases; unmatched junction nucleotides: 8.

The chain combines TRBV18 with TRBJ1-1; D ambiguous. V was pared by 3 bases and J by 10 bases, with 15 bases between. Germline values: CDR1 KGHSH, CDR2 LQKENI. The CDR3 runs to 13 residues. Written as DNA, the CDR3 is TGTGCCAGCTCACCGACCTCCACCCGGGGAGCTTTCTTT. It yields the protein CASSPTSTRGAFF.

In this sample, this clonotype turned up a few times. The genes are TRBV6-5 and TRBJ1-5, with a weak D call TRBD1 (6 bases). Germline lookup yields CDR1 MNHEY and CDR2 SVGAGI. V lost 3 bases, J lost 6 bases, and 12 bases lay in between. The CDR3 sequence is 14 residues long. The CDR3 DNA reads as TGTGCCAGCAGTTATACAACAGGGAGTCAGCCCCAGCATTTT. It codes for CASSYTTGSQPQHF.

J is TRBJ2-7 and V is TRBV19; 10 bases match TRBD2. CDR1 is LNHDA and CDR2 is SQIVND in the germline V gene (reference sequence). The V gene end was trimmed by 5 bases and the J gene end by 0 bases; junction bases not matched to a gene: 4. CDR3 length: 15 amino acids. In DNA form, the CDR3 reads TGTGCCAGTAGTCCTCTAGCGGGGGACTCCTACGAGCAGTACGTC. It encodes CASSPLAGDSYEQYV.

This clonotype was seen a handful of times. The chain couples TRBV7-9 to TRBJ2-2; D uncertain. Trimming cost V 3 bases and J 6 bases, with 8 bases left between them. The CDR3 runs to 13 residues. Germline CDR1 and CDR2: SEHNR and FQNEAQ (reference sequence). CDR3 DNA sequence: TGTGCCAGCAGCTTTTATCAGGCCGGGGAGCTGTTTTTT. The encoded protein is CASSFYQAGELFF.

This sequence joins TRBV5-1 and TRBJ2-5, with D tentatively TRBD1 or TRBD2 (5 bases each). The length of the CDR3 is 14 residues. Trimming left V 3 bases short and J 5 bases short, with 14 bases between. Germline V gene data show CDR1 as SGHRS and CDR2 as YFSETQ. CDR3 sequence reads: CASSSRTEGETQYF. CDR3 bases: TGCGCCAGCAGCTCGCGCACAGAGGGGGAGACCCAGTACTTC.